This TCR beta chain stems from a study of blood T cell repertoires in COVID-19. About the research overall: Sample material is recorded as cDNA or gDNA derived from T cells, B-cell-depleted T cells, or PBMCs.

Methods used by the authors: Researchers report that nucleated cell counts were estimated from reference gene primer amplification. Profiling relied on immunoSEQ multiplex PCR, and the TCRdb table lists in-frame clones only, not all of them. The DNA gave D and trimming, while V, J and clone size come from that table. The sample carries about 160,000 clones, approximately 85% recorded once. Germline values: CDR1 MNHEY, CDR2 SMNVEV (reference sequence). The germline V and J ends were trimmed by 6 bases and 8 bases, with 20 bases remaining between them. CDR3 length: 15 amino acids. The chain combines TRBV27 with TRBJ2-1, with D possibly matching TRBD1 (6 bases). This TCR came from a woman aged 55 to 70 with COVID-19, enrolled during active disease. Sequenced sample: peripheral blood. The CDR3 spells CASRNRELLWHEQFF. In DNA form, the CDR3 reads TGTGCCAGCAGGAACAGGGAGCTTCTTTGGCATGAGCAGTTCTTC.